This T cell receptor (beta chain) originates from a study of PD-1 blockade in classical Hodgkin lymphoma. Time point indicated: newly diagnosed, previously untreated cHL patient sample. As a comparison, the study used PBMCs from newly diagnosed, untreated classical Hodgkin lymphoma. Assay used: immunoSEQ multiplex PCR; TCRdb lists only in-frame clones, some missing. The table lists under 30,000 clones, approximately 90% of them singletons. Germline lookup yields CDR1 LGHNA and CDR2 YSLEER. Losses at the gene ends were 6 bases for V and 0 bases for J; bases not matched to a gene: 5. CDR3 length: 15 residues. About this clone: Its antigen is not identified.

Notes on the study in general: Baseline TCR diversity was reportedly lower in newly diagnosed patients than in healthy donors. It was reported as lower still in relapsed/refractory patients.

The specimen sequenced was peripheral blood mononuclear cells (PBMCs). The TCR originated in a human donor with classical Hodgkin lymphoma. This chain joins TRBV4-3 and TRBJ2-1, with TRBD2 matching over 7 bases. CDR3 DNA: TGCGCCAGCAGTCTGGGGAGGGTCTCCTACAATGAGCAGTTCTTC. It codes for CASSLGRVSYNEQFF.